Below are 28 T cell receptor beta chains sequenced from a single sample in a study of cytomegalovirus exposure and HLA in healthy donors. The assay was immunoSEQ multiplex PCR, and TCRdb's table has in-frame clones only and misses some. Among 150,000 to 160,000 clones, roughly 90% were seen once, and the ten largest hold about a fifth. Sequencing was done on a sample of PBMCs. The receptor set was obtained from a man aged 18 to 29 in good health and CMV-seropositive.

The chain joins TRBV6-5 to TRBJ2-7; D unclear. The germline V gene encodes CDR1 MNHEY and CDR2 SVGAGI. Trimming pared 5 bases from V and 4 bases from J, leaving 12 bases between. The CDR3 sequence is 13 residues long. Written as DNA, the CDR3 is TGTGCCAGCAGTCCCACCCCAGGTTACGAGCAGTACTTC. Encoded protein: CASSPTPGYEQYF.

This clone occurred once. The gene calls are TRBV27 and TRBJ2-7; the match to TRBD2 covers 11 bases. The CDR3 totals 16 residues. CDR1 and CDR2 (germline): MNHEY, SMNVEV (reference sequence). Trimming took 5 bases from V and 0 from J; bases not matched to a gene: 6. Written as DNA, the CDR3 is TGTGCCAGCAGTACATCTAGCGGGAGGAGCTCCTACGAGCAGTACTTC. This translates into CASSTSSGRSSYEQYF.

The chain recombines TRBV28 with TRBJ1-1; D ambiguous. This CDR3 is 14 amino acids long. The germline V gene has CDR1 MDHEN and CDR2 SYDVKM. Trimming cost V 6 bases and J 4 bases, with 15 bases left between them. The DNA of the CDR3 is TGTGCCAGCAGCTCGTCATTCTTAGCCACTGAAGCTTTCTTT. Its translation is CASSSSFLATEAFF.

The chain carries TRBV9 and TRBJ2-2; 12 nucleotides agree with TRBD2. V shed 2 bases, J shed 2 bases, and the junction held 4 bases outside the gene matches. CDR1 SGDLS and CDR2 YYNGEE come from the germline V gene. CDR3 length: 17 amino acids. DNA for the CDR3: TGTGCCAGCAGCGTCCCTAGCGGGGGGGTAAACACCGGGGAGCTGTTTTTT. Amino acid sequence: CASSVPSGGVNTGELFF.

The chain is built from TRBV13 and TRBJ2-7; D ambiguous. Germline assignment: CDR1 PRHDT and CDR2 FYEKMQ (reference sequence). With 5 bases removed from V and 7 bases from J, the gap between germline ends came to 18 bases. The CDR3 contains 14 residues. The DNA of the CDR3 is TGTGCCAGCAGCCCGAAAATGTGGGCAAGTGAGCAGTACTTC. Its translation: CASSPKMWASEQYF.

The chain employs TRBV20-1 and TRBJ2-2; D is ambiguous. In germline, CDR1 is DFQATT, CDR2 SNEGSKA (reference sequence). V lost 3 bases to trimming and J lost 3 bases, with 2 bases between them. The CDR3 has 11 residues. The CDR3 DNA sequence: TGCAGTGCTAGCGACACCGGGGAGCTGTTTTTT. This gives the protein CSASDTGELFF.

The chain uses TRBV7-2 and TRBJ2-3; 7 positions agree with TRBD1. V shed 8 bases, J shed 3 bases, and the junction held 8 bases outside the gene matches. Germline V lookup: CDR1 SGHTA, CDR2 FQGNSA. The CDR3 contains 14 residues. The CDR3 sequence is CASGNRGSTDTQYF. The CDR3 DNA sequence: TGTGCCAGCGGCAACAGGGGTTCGACAGATACGCAGTATTTT.

CDR3 coding DNA: TGTGCCAGCAGCGTAGCAGGACTAGCGTGGAATACGCAGTATTTT. This translates into CASSVAGLAWNTQYF. This chain joins TRBV9 and TRBJ2-3; the match to TRBD2 covers 9 bases. CDR3 length: 15 residues. The trim removed 0 bases at V and 7 bases at J, leaving 6 bases unmatched. The germline CDR1 and CDR2 sequences are SGDLS and YYNGEE.

The CDR3 nucleotides read TGCGCCAGCAGCAGACAGGGTATCGACGAGCAGTACTTC. Residues: CASSRQGIDEQYF. The V and J genes are TRBV5-1 and TRBJ2-7; 7 nucleotides agree with TRBD1. The germline gives CDR1 SGHRS, CDR2 YFSETQ. The V gene end was trimmed by 4 bases and the J gene end by 5 bases; junction bases not matched to a gene: 6. The CDR3 totals 13 residues.

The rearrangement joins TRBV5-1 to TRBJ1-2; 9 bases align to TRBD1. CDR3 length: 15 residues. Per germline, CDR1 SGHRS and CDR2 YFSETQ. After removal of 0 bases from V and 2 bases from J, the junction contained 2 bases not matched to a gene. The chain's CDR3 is CASSLGGTGNYGYTF. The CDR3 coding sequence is TGCGCCAGCAGCTTGGGAGGGACAGGGAACTATGGCTACACCTTC.

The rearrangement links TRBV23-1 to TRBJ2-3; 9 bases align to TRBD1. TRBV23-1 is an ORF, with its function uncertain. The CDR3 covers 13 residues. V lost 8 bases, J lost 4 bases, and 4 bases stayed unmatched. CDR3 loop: CASGTGFADTQYF. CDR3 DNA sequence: TGCGCCAGCGGGACAGGGTTCGCAGATACGCAGTATTTT.

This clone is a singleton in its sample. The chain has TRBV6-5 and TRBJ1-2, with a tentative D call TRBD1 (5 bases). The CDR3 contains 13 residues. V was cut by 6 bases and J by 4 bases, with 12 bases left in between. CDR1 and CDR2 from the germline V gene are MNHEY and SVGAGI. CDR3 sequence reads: CASRLRQSYGYTF. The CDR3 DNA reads TGTGCCAGCAGACTCCGACAGAGCTATGGCTACACCTTC.

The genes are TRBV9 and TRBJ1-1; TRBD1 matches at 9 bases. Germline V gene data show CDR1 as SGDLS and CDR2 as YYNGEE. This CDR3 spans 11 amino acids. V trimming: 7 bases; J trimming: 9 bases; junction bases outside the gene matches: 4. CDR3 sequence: CASGTGFKAFF. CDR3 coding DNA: TGTGCCAGCGGGACAGGGTTCAAAGCTTTCTTT.

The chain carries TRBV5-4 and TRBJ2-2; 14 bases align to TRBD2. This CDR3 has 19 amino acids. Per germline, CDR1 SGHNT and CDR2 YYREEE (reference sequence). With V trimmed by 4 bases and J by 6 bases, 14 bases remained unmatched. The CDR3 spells CASSTPGLAGARGAGELFF. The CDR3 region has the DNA TGTGCCAGCAGCACGCCGGGACTAGCGGGGGCCAGGGGCGCCGGGGAGCTGTTTTTT.

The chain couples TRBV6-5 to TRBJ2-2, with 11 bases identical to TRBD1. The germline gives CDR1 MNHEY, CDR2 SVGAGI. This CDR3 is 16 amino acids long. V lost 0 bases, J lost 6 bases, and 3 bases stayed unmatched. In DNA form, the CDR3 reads TGTGCCAGCAGTTACTCGACGGACAGGGGGCCCGGGGAGCTGTTTTTT. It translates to CASSYSTDRGPGELFF.

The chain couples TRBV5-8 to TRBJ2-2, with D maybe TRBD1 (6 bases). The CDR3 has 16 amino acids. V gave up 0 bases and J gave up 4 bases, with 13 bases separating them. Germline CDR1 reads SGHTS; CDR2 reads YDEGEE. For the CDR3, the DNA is TGTGCCAGCAGCTTGGGCACAGGGCCAGTCACCGGGGAGCTGTTTTTT. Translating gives CASSLGTGPVTGELFF.

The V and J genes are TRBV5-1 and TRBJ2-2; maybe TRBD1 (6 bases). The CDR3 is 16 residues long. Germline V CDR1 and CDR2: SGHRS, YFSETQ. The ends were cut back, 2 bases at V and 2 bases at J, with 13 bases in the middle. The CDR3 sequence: CASSFSGQPNTGELFF. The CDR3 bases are TGCGCCAGCAGCTTCTCAGGACAGCCAAACACCGGGGAGCTGTTTTTT.

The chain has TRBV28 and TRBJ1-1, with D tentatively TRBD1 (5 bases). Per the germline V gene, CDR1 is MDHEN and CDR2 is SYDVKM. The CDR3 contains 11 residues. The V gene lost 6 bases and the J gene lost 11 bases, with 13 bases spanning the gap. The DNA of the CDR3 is TGTGCCAGCAGGTCAGGGATTACGGCTTTCTTT. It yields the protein CASRSGITAFF.

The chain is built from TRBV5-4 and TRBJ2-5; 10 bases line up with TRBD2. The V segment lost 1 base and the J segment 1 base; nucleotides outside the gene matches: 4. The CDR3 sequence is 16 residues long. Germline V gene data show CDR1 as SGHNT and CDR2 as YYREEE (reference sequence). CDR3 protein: CASSLTSGTFQETQYF. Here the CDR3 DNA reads TGTGCCAGCAGCTTGACTAGCGGGACTTTCCAAGAGACCCAGTACTTC. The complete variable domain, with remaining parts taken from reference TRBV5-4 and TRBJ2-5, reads ETGVTQSPTHLIKTRGQQVTLRCSSQSGHNTVSWYQQALGQGPQFIFQYYREEENGRGNFPPRFSGLQFPNYSSELNVNALELDDSALYLCASSLTSGTFQETQYFGPGTRLLVL.

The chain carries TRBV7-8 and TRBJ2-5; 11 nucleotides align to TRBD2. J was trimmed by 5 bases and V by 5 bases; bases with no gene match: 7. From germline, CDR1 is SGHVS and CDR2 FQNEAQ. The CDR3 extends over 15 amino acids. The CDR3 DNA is TGTGCCAGCAGCCGTAGCGGGAGGGTGGGGGAGACCCAGTACTTC. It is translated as CASSRSGRVGETQYF.

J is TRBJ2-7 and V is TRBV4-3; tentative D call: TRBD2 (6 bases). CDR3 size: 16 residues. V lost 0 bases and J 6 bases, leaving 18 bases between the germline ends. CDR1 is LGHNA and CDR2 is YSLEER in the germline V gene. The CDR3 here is CASSQERGLLPGEQYF. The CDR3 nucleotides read TGCGCCAGCAGCCAAGAGCGGGGACTCCTACCCGGCGAGCAGTACTTC.

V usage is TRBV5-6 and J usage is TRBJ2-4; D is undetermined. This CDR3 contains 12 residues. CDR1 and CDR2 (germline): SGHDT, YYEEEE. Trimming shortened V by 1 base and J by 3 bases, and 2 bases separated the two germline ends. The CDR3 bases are TGTGCCAGCAGCTTGTACAAAAACATTCAGTACTTC. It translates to CASSLYKNIQYF. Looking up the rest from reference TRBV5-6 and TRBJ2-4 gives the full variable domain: DAGVTQSPTHLIKTRGQQVTLRCSPKSGHDTVSWYQQALGQGPQFIFQYYEEEERQRGNFPDRFSGHQFPNYSSELNVNALLLGDSALYLCASSLYKNIQYFGAGTRLSVL.

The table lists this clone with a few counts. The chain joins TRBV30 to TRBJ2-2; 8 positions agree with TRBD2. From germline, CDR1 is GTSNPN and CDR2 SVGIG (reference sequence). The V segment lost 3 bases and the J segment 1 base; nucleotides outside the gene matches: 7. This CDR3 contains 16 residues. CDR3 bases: TGTGCCTGGAGCGGGAGGGCCGGTCTGAACACCGGGGAGCTGTTTTTT. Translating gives CAWSGRAGLNTGELFF.

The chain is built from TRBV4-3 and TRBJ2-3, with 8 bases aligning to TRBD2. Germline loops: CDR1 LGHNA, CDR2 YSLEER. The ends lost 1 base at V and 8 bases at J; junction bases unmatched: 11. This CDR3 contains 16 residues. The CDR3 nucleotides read TGCGCCAGCAGCCAAGGGTTACGGGAGGGCCCAGCTACGCAGTATTTT. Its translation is CASSQGLREGPATQYF.

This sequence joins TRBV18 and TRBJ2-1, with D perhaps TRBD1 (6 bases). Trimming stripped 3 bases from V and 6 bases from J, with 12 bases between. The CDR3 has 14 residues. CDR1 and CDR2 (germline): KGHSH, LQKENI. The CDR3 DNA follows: TGTGCCAGCTCACCTGGGGACACTACCAATGAGCAGTTCTTC. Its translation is CASSPGDTTNEQFF.

The chain's CDR3 is CASSSLAGGNNEQFF. The CDR3 DNA reads TGTGCCAGCAGCTCATTAGCGGGAGGGAACAATGAGCAGTTCTTC. This sequence joins TRBV11-2 and TRBJ2-1, with 11 bases matching TRBD2. The CDR3 consists of 15 residues. Germline V gene sequence: CDR1 SGHAT, CDR2 FQNNGV. J was trimmed by 5 bases and V by 4 bases; bases with no gene match: 4.

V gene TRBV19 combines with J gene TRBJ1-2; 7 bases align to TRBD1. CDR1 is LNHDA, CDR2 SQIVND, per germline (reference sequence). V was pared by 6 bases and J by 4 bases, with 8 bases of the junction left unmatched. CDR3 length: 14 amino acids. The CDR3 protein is CASSQGQLLYGYTF. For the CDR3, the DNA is TGTGCCAGTAGCCAGGGACAGTTACTCTATGGCTACACCTTC.

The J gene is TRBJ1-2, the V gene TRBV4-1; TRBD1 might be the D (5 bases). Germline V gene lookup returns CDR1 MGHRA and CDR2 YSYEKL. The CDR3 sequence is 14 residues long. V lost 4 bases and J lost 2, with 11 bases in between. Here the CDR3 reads CASSLTRQNYGYTF. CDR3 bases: TGCGCCAGCAGCCTGACGCGACAGAACTATGGCTACACCTTC.